A single sample is the source of the 32 T cell receptor beta chains below, sequenced in a study of blood T cells in healthy people across ages. It was with a sample-barcoded 5' primer and a J-beta primer mix that a second PCR of about 6 to 11 cycles was run. From the 5' RACE reads, TCRdb called clonotypes with MiXCR, one entry per CDR3 protein. The sample includes 700,000 or so distinct CDR3 sequences, 22% of them seen just once. The sequencing sample was made of blood. The receptors shown here come from a man aged 70 or older in good health.

Only a few counts were recorded for this clonotype. J is TRBJ2-1 and V is TRBV12-3 or TRBV12-4; 11 bases agree with TRBD2. With V trimmed by 7 bases and J by 8 bases, 4 bases remained unmatched. The CDR3 runs 13 residues. This CDR3 reads CASNPLAGDEQFF. In nucleotides, the CDR3 is TGTGCCAGCAACCCACTAGCGGGAGATGAGCAGTTCTTC.

This clonotype was observed a few times. The CDR3 loop reads CASRPQGKGYEQYF. The DNA for the CDR3 is TGTGCCAGCAGACCACAGGGGAAGGGCTACGAGCAGTACTTC. J is TRBJ2-7 and V is TRBV27; 7 positions match TRBD1. Germline V lookup: CDR1 MNHEY, CDR2 SMNVEV (reference sequence). Germline trimming cut 6 bases from V and 3 bases from J; bases unmatched to any gene: 8. The CDR3 is 14 amino acids.

This clonotype showed up just a few times. The CDR3 region is CASSLFESGATKTQYF. CDR3 nucleotides: TGTGCCAGCAGCTTGTTCGAGTCAGGGGCCACAAAGACCCAGTACTTC. J is TRBJ2-5 and V is TRBV5-6; TRBD1 is a possible D gene (6 bases). The CDR3 extends over 16 amino acids. The germline gives CDR1 SGHDT, CDR2 YYEEEE. V lost 1 base and J 6 bases, leaving 19 bases between the germline ends.

This clonotype was observed a handful of times. This chain's CDR3 is CASEGTQYF. The CDR3 bases are TGTGCGTCAGAGGGGACCCAGTACTTC. The chain has TRBV6-2 or TRBV6-3 and TRBJ2-5; possible D gene TRBD2, 5 bases. CDR3 length equals 9 residues. Per germline, CDR1 MNHEY and CDR2 SVGEGT.

The table lists this clonotype with a count of one. The V gene is TRBV28, the J gene TRBJ1-5; D call uncertain. Germline lookup yields CDR1 MDHEN and CDR2 SYDVKM. The CDR3 consists of 13 residues. Trimming cost V 6 bases and J 6 bases, with 12 bases left between them. CDR3 residues: CASSLPFSQPQHF. The CDR3 DNA reads as TGTGCCAGCAGCTTGCCCTTTAGTCAGCCCCAGCATTTT. Full variable domain (rest looked up from reference TRBV28 and TRBJ1-5): DVKVTQSSRYLVKRTGEKVFLECVQDMDHENMFWYRQDPGLGLRLIYFSYDVKMKEKGDIPEGYSVSREKKERFSLILESASTNQTSMYLCASSLPFSQPQHFGDGTRLSIL.

This clonotype was detected ten times or more. V is TRBV12-3 or TRBV12-4 and J is TRBJ2-3; 12 bases line up with TRBD2. The CDR3 runs to 17 residues. V was pared by 5 bases and J by 7 bases, with 13 bases of the junction left unmatched. This CDR3 is CASSPLSTSGSGNTQYF. The CDR3 DNA reads TGTGCCAGCAGTCCTCTTTCGACTAGCGGGAGTGGTAATACGCAGTATTTT.

The chain is built from TRBV27 and TRBJ2-3, with D hard to call. Trimming stripped 6 bases from V and 6 bases from J, with 19 bases between. The CDR3 has 15 residues. The germline CDR1 and CDR2 sequences are MNHEY and SMNVEV (reference sequence). The CDR3 DNA reads as TGTGCCAGCAGAGGAATAGAGATGTGGTGGGATACGCAGTATTTT. This encodes CASRGIEMWWDTQYF.

This clonotype was picked up many times. The chain uses TRBV28 and TRBJ1-4; tentative D call: TRBD1 (6 bases). V was shortened by 2 bases and J by 0 bases, with 10 bases between the two germline ends. The CDR3 contains 16 residues. CDR1 and CDR2 (germline): MDHEN, SYDVKM. The CDR3 spells CASSLRGWATNEKLFF. CDR3 nucleotide sequence: TGTGCCAGCAGTTTAAGGGGGTGGGCAACTAATGAAAAACTGTTTTTT.

This rearrangement joins TRBV29-1 to TRBJ2-1, with D unclear. V was shortened by 7 bases and J by 1 base, with 8 bases between the two germline ends. Germline V lookup: CDR1 SQVTM, CDR2 ANQGSEA. CDR3 size: 12 residues. The CDR3 region is CSGDGSYNEQFF. DNA for the CDR3: TGCAGCGGCGACGGATCCTACAATGAGCAGTTCTTC.

The table lists this clonotype with a few counts. This rearrangement joins TRBV30 to TRBJ2-3; D perhaps matches TRBD1 (7 bases). The germline V gene has CDR1 GTSNPN and CDR2 SVGIG (reference sequence). The CDR3 is made up of 17 amino acids. V dropped 1 base and J dropped 6 bases, with 23 bases sitting between them. The CDR3 sequence: CAWSASKTGRRDDTQYF. The CDR3 DNA is TGTGCCTGGAGTGCTTCAAAGACAGGGAGGCGTGACGATACGCAGTATTTT.

The J gene is TRBJ2-1, the V gene TRBV28; 9 bases agree with TRBD1. Germline CDR1 and CDR2: MDHEN and SYDVKM. J lost 6 bases, V lost 7 bases, and 7 bases had no gene match. The CDR3 length is 14 residues. The CDR3 reads CASTRDRVFNEQFF. As DNA, the CDR3 is TGTGCCAGCACCCGGGACAGGGTGTTCAATGAGCAGTTCTTC. The full variable domain, with the rest looked up from reference TRBV28 and TRBJ2-1, is DVKVTQSSRYLVKRTGEKVFLECVQDMDHENMFWYRQDPGLGLRLIYFSYDVKMKEKGDIPEGYSVSREKKERFSLILESASTNQTSMYLCASTRDRVFNEQFFGPGTRLTVL.

This chain links TRBV11-2 with TRBJ2-3; D is possibly TRBD1 or TRBD2 (5 bases each). Germline V CDR1 and CDR2: SGHAT, FQNNGV. The CDR3 covers 14 residues. Trimming took 5 bases from V and 7 from J, leaving 16 bases between them. CDR3 DNA sequence: TGTGCCAGCAGCCCTCGCGGGCAGGGATATACGCAGTATTTT. Residues: CASSPRGQGYTQYF.

The chain links TRBV28 to TRBJ2-7; 7 positions match TRBD2. The DNA end favors TRBJ2-5, so the J call may be wrong. Germline assignment: CDR1 MDHEN and CDR2 SYDVKM. The CDR3 is made up of 15 amino acids. This CDR3 reads CASSFAGVVEETQYF. CDR3 in DNA: TGTGCCAGCAGTTTTGCGGGGGTGGTGGAAGAGACCCAGTACTTC.

This clonotype was picked up one time. The V gene is TRBV15, the J gene TRBJ1-2, with D possibly matching TRBD1 (6 bases). V dropped 0 bases and J dropped 3 bases, with 11 bases sitting between them. This CDR3 comprises 15 residues. The germline V gene has CDR1 LNHNV and CDR2 YYDKDF (reference sequence). The CDR3 protein is CATSRDRGLHYGYTF. CDR3 DNA sequence: TGTGCCACCAGCAGAGATAGGGGGTTGCACTATGGCTACACCTTC.

This clonotype was observed many times. The chain is built from TRBV5-1 and TRBJ1-4; the D gene is possibly TRBD1 (6 bases). Germline loops: CDR1 SGHRS, CDR2 YFSETQ. V was cut by 3 bases and J by 8 bases, with 14 bases left in between. This CDR3 is 14 amino acids long. CDR3: CASSWTAEGEKLFF. CDR3 sequence (DNA): TGCGCCAGCAGCTGGACAGCAGAGGGAGAAAAACTGTTTTTT.

This clonotype was seen more than once but under ten times. V and J are TRBV11-2 and TRBJ2-7; 9 bases are a match to TRBD2. The germline V gene has CDR1 SGHAT and CDR2 FQNNGV. Trimming cost V 0 bases and J 5 bases; bases outside gene matches: 11. This CDR3 is built from 17 residues. CDR3: CASSLDHKTSGRNEQYF. The CDR3 DNA reads as TGTGCCAGCAGCTTAGATCATAAGACTAGCGGCAGGAACGAGCAGTACTTC.

This clonotype has more than one count but fewer than ten. The chain carries TRBV20-1 and TRBJ1-2, with D possibly TRBD1 on 6 matching bases. The V end lost 6 bases, the J end lost 5 bases, and 22 bases lay between the germline ends. Looked up from germline, CDR1 is DFQATT and CDR2 is SNEGSKA (reference sequence). The CDR3 length is 15 residues. The CDR3 DNA reads as TGCAGTGCCCCAGCTCGGGACACCTCGTGGTATGGCTACACCTTC. The encoded protein is CSAPARDTSWYGYTF.

This chain joins TRBV2 and TRBJ1-5; D unresolved. The germline V and J ends were trimmed by 8 bases and 4 bases, with 15 bases remaining between them. The CDR3 totals 14 residues. CDR1 SNHLY and CDR2 FYNNEI come from the germline V gene. In DNA form, the CDR3 reads TGTGCCAGCTCGGATATCAGCGGGAATCAGCCCCAGCATTTT. It is translated as CASSDISGNQPQHF.

This clonotype occurred a few times. The V call is TRBV7-8, the J call TRBJ2-7; no firm D call. V lost 1 base and J lost 1, with 11 bases in between. The CDR3 length is 15 residues. Germline lookup yields CDR1 SGHVS and CDR2 FQNEAQ. The CDR3 nucleotides read TGTGCCAGCAGCTTAGAAGGTTCCCCGTCCTACGAGCAGTACTTC. Translation gives CASSLEGSPSYEQYF.

The chain recombines TRBV10-1 with TRBJ2-7, with D hard to call. V lost 5 bases to trimming and J lost 4 bases, with 9 bases between them. The germline V gene has CDR1 WNHNN and CDR2 SYGVQD (reference sequence). The CDR3 is made up of 12 amino acids. The chain's CDR3 is CASSSDLYEQYF. The DNA for the CDR3 is TGCGCCAGCAGTAGTGATTTGTACGAGCAGTACTTC.

Only a few counts were recorded for this clonotype. V and J are TRBV2 and TRBJ2-7; the D gene is possibly TRBD1 (6 bases). The germline V gene encodes CDR1 SNHLY and CDR2 FYNNEI. The CDR3 runs to 14 residues. V dropped 8 bases and J dropped 2 bases, with 16 bases sitting between them. The CDR3 region has the DNA TGTGCCAGCCGATCTGAACAGGGAACCTACGAGCAGTACTTC. Translating it yields CASRSEQGTYEQYF. Full variable domain (missing parts from reference TRBV2 and TRBJ2-7): EPEVTQTPSHQVTQMGQEVILRCVPISNHLYFYWYRQILGQKVEFLVSFYNNEISEKSEIFDDQFSVERPDGSNFTLKIRSTKLEDSAMYFCASRSEQGTYEQYFGPGTRLTVT.

This chain connects TRBV28 to TRBJ2-2; 8 bases are shared with TRBD2. The V gene end was trimmed by 2 bases and the J gene end by 9 bases; junction bases not matched to a gene: 8. This CDR3 is 15 amino acids long. CDR1 is MDHEN, CDR2 SYDVKM, per germline. The CDR3 reads CASSLPGTRFRELFF. CDR3 nucleotide sequence: TGTGCCAGCAGTTTACCAGGGACTAGATTCCGGGAGCTGTTTTTT.

The chain couples TRBV7-9 to TRBJ1-1, with 8 nucleotides matching TRBD1. V lost 5 bases to trimming and J lost 1 base; unmatched junction nucleotides: 9. The CDR3 runs 16 residues. Germline V lookup: CDR1 SEHNR, CDR2 FQNEAQ (reference sequence). DNA of the CDR3: TGTGCCAGCAGCCCCTGGGACAGGACAAAGAACACTGAAGCTTTCTTT. Amino acid sequence: CASSPWDRTKNTEAFF.

This clonotype was observed a handful of times. The chain has TRBV6-6 and TRBJ2-1; D might be TRBD1 or TRBD2, each matching 6 bases. V lost 4 bases and J lost 8, with 12 bases in between. Germline V gives CDR1 MNHNY, CDR2 SVGAGI (reference sequence). The CDR3 totals 13 residues. Here the CDR3 DNA reads TGTGCCAGCAGTTTCTACAGGGAGGATGAGCAGTTCTTC. This encodes CASSFYREDEQFF.

The rearrangement joins TRBV18 to TRBJ2-7; 7 bases match TRBD1. The CDR3 consists of 16 residues. J gave up 3 bases and V 2 bases, and 10 bases lay outside the gene matches. Germline CDR1 reads KGHSH; CDR2 reads LQKENI. The CDR3 DNA reads as TGTGCCAGCTCACCAAGGACAGGCCAGTTTTACTACGAGCAGTACTTC. This gives the protein CASSPRTGQFYYEQYF.

This chain's CDR3 is CASSRPGTVSTGELFF. CDR3 in DNA: TGTGCCAGCAGCCGCCCCGGGACAGTGAGCACCGGGGAGCTGTTTTTT. This chain uses TRBV7-9 with TRBJ2-2, with TRBD1 matching 7 bases. The CDR3 sequence is 16 residues long. Germline CDR1 is SEHNR and CDR2 is FQNEAQ (reference sequence). Germline trimming cut 5 bases from V and 4 bases from J; bases unmatched to any gene: 10.

This clonotype was detected a few times. The CDR3 region is CASSPSQGGGKNIQYF. The CDR3 nucleotides read TGTGCCAGCAGCCCCTCCCAGGGAGGGGGCAAAAACATTCAGTACTTC. The chain uses TRBV9 and TRBJ2-4, with D possibly being TRBD2 (7 bases). This CDR3 contains 16 residues. Trimming cost V 4 bases and J 3 bases, with 17 bases left between them. Germline CDR1 is SGDLS and CDR2 is YYNGEE.

This sequence joins TRBV27 and TRBJ1-4; TRBD1 is a possible D gene (6 bases). The V end lost 5 bases, the J end lost 7 bases, and 17 bases lay between the germline ends. Germline V gene sequence: CDR1 MNHEY, CDR2 SMNVEV (reference sequence). This CDR3 contains 15 residues. The CDR3 DNA reads TGTGCCAGCAGTCCCAAACAGGGAGGTAGTGAAAAACTGTTTTTT. This codes for CASSPKQGGSEKLFF.

The chain has TRBV18 and TRBJ1-1, with D possibly matching TRBD1 (6 bases). Germline values: CDR1 KGHSH, CDR2 LQKENI. The V end was cut by 6 bases, the J end by 7 bases, with 18 bases between. CDR3 length: 14 amino acids. CDR3: CASSRRTDRSEAFF. CDR3 in DNA: TGTGCCAGCTCCCGGAGGACAGACCGGAGTGAAGCTTTCTTT.

The rearrangement joins TRBV2 to TRBJ1-5; 7 nucleotides match TRBD1. This CDR3 is 13 amino acids long. The V gene end was trimmed by 8 bases and the J gene end by 4 bases; junction bases not matched to a gene: 5. Germline values: CDR1 SNHLY, CDR2 FYNNEI. The CDR3 DNA reads as TGTGCCAGCGGGGGACAGAGAAATCAGCCCCAGCATTTT. Protein sequence: CASGGQRNQPQHF. The whole variable domain, filled in from reference TRBV2 and TRBJ1-5, reads EPEVTQTPSHQVTQMGQEVILRCVPISNHLYFYWYRQILGQKVEFLVSFYNNEISEKSEIFDDQFSVERPDGSNFTLKIRSTKLEDSAMYFCASGGQRNQPQHFGDGTRLSIL.

This chain joins TRBV7-9 and TRBJ1-4; D is unclear. The ends were cut back, 8 bases at V and 4 bases at J, with 11 bases in the middle. The CDR3 has 13 amino acids. Looked up from germline, CDR1 is SEHNR and CDR2 is FQNEAQ (reference sequence). The DNA for the CDR3 is TGTGCCAGCTCTCTGGACTTTAATGAAAAACTGTTTTTT. This encodes CASSLDFNEKLFF.

The chain uses TRBV6-1 and TRBJ2-1, with TRBD2 identical over 8 bases. Losses at the gene ends were 6 bases for V and 0 bases for J; bases not matched to a gene: 7. The CDR3 runs to 16 residues. CDR1 MNHNS and CDR2 SASEGT come from the germline V gene. The CDR3 loop reads CASRRSGGGSYNEQFF. CDR3 nucleotide sequence: TGTGCCAGCAGACGATCGGGGGGGGGCTCCTACAATGAGCAGTTCTTC.